This T cell receptor beta chain was sequenced in a study of OX40 agonist ivuxolimab in advanced cancers. In the study overall: Cohort: roughly 79% men, mean age approximately 60, aged about 20 to 85.

General study points: CD4+ and CD8+ blood T cells expanded clonally by week 6 at 0.1 to 3.0 mg/kg.

This clone ranks as medium-sized. No antigen is known for it. Sequencing used immunoSEQ multiplex PCR; TCRdb keeps in-frame clones, though not all of them. The sample lists about 30,000 clones; about 81% were seen once. Deletions cut 4 bases from V and 8 bases from J, with 19 bases between. Looked up from germline, CDR1 is SGDLS and CDR2 is YYNGEE. The CDR3 is 15 residues long. This rearrangement joins TRBV9 to TRBJ2-1, with a possible D match to TRBD1 (6 bases). The receptor was isolated from an adult with an advanced solid tumor such as melanoma, head and neck, liver or kidney cancer. The sequencing here drew on CD4+ or CD8+ T cells sorted from blood, taken in a trial of the OX40 agonist ivuxolimab. The CDR3 nucleotides are TGTGCCAGCAGCCCCTCCGGGACAAGTATGGATGAGCAGTTCTTC. Translated: CASSPSGTSMDEQFF.